The 25 T cell receptor beta chains reported below all come from one sample, sequenced in a study of control samples from healthy donors and cancer patients (dated by TCRdb to 2020 to 2021). Receptor amplification or capture employed the immunoSEQ multiplex PCR assay. TCRdb mirrors the immuneACCESS table, restricted to in-frame sequences. Some clones are absent from its copies; in checked studies, under half trace to an unresolved V gene, and the reason for the others is unknown. This sample comprises about 49,000 clones, approximately 83% of them detected only once. Clones ranked in the top ten supply 2.8% of the sample. The sample was PBMCs. Receptor source: a woman between 50 and 59 years old with lung cancer.

The V and J genes are TRBV4-3 and TRBJ1-2; 7 nucleotides agree with TRBD1. Losses at the gene ends were 0 bases for V and 5 bases for J; bases not matched to a gene: 6. Germline loops: CDR1 LGHNA, CDR2 YSLEER. CDR3 size: 15 residues. CDR3 in amino acids: CASSQDRTGVYGYTF. The CDR3, as DNA: TGCGCCAGCAGCCAAGACCGTACAGGGGTATATGGCTACACCTTC.

This chain connects TRBV5-1 to TRBJ2-1, with 9 nucleotides matching TRBD2. The CDR3 runs to 13 residues. Germline CDR1 reads SGHRS; CDR2 reads YFSETQ. Trimming at V came to 7 bases and at J to 7 bases, leaving 6 bases not matched to a gene. The CDR3 sequence: CASAGGLLNEQFF. DNA for the CDR3: TGCGCCAGCGCGGGGGGGCTGTTGAATGAGCAGTTCTTC.

V is TRBV25-1 and J is TRBJ2-7; a possible D gene is TRBD1 (6 bases). Looked up from germline, CDR1 is MGHDK and CDR2 is SYGVNS. The ends were cut back, 5 bases at V and 2 bases at J, with 16 bases in the middle. This CDR3 is built from 15 residues. The CDR3 loop is CASSPHQDSTYEQYF. The DNA of the CDR3 is TGTGCCAGCAGTCCCCATCAGGACAGCACCTACGAGCAGTACTTC.

J is TRBJ1-5 and V is TRBV23-1, with D possibly TRBD1 on 5 matching bases. TRBV23-1 is classed as an ORF, of uncertain function. This CDR3 contains 14 residues. V lost 8 bases and J 5 bases, leaving 16 bases between the germline ends. The CDR3 DNA follows: TGCGCCAGCTACCAATTTGGGGGATATCAGCCCCAGCATTTT. Translated, it gives CASYQFGGYQPQHF.

V is TRBV18 and J is TRBJ1-4; D is undetermined. Germline V lookup: CDR1 KGHSH, CDR2 LQKENI. CDR3 length equals 13 residues. The V end was cut by 5 bases, the J end by 2 bases, with 6 bases between. The DNA of the CDR3 is TGTGCCAGCTCATTCTGGACTAATGAAAAACTGTTTTTT. Encoded protein: CASSFWTNEKLFF.

V is TRBV6-2 or TRBV6-3 and J is TRBJ1-5; no clear D gene. Germline values: CDR1 MNHEY, CDR2 SVGEGT. CDR3 length equals 13 residues. V lost 4 bases, J lost 4 bases, and 8 bases lay in between. CDR3 bases: TGTGCCAGCAGTTGGGTGGGTAATCAGCCCCAGCATTTT. It yields the protein CASSWVGNQPQHF.

This chain connects TRBV12-3 or TRBV12-4 to TRBJ1-2, with D tentatively TRBD1 (5 bases). The CDR3 covers 13 residues. Trimming cost V 3 bases and J 4 bases, with 9 bases left between them. The CDR3 here is CASSFPGAYGYTF. In nucleotides, the CDR3 is TGTGCCAGCAGTTTCCCTGGGGCCTATGGCTACACCTTC.

V usage is TRBV28 and J usage is TRBJ1-2; D may be TRBD1 (6 bases). The V end was cut by 6 bases, the J end by 1 base, with 12 bases between. There are 14 residues in the CDR3. Per germline, CDR1 MDHEN and CDR2 SYDVKM. As DNA, the CDR3 is TGTGCCAGCAGAGACCGGACAGTTAACTATGGCTACACCTTC. Amino acids: CASRDRTVNYGYTF.

This chain joins TRBV5-1 and TRBJ2-1, with a weak D call TRBD1 (6 bases). Germline V gene sequence: CDR1 SGHRS, CDR2 YFSETQ. V dropped 4 bases and J dropped 8 bases, with 16 bases sitting between them. CDR3 length equals 14 residues. CDR3 bases: TGCGCCAGCAGCGCCCGAACAGGGTCCGATGAGCAGTTCTTC. It translates to CASSARTGSDEQFF.

This chain connects TRBV2 to TRBJ1-5; 8 bases fit TRBD1. Germline V lookup: CDR1 SNHLY, CDR2 FYNNEI. Losses at the gene ends were 6 bases for V and 7 bases for J; bases not matched to a gene: 8. The CDR3 sequence is 14 residues long. The CDR3 loop is CASSRQGSGQPQHF. CDR3 in DNA: TGTGCCAGCAGCCGACAGGGGTCAGGGCAGCCCCAGCATTTT.

This sequence joins TRBV4-2 and TRBJ2-3, with TRBD2 identical over 7 bases. This CDR3 has 15 residues. Germline CDR1 and CDR2: LGHNA and YNFKEQ. Trimming removed 7 bases from V and 0 bases from J; junction bases left unmatched: 7. The CDR3 sequence is CASTTGTTSTDTQYF. CDR3 coding DNA: TGTGCCAGCACCACGGGGACTACTAGCACAGATACGCAGTATTTT.

V gene TRBV15 combines with J gene TRBJ2-5; D tentatively reads TRBD1 or TRBD2 (6 bases each). The CDR3 contains 17 residues. Trimming removed 5 bases at V and 5 bases at J, with 24 bases between. Germline lookup yields CDR1 LNHNV and CDR2 YYDKDF (reference sequence). The CDR3 DNA reads TGTGCCACCAGCTTCCGGACGGAGGGGGATTGGCGGGAGACCCAGTACTTC. This translates into CATSFRTEGDWRETQYF.

The rearrangement uses TRBV6-5 and TRBJ2-7, with D hard to call. The CDR3 is 14 amino acids. Trimming stripped 8 bases from V and 0 bases from J, with 14 bases between. Germline CDR1 reads MNHEY; CDR2 reads SVGAGI. This CDR3 reads CASSGVLSSYEQYF. The CDR3 nucleotides are TGTGCCAGCTCCGGAGTCCTAAGCTCCTACGAGCAGTACTTC.

The CDR3, as DNA: TGTGCCAGCAGTGATACGGGCGGGACTGAGGTAGATGAAAAACTGTTTTTT. This sequence encodes CASSDTGGTEVDEKLFF. V is TRBV6-1 and J is TRBJ1-4; D possibly corresponds to TRBD1 (5 bases). The CDR3 covers 17 residues. Germline values: CDR1 MNHNS, CDR2 SASEGT. Trimming shortened V by 3 bases and J by 6 bases, and 20 bases separated the two germline ends.

The chain links TRBV11-2 to TRBJ1-6; tentatively, D is TRBD1 (6 bases). V lost 0 bases, J lost 8 bases, and 14 bases lay in between. CDR3 length: 16 residues. The germline CDR1 and CDR2 sequences are SGHAT and FQNNGV. The CDR3 sequence: CASSLELQGFDSPLHF. CDR3 nucleotide sequence: TGTGCCAGCAGCTTAGAACTACAGGGTTTCGATTCACCCCTCCACTTT.

The sample holds a few counts of this clone. The rearrangement links TRBV18 to TRBJ1-5, with D maybe TRBD1 (5 bases). Between the trimmed V and J ends, which lost 2 bases and 7 bases, there was a span of 12 bases. The CDR3 loop spans 14 amino acids. CDR1 and CDR2 (germline): KGHSH, LQKENI. CDR3 bases: TGTGCCAGCTCACCATCAGGGTGGAACCAGCCCCAGCATTTT. Translating it yields CASSPSGWNQPQHF. Full variable domain (outside the CDR3, taken from reference TRBV18 and TRBJ1-5): NAGVMQNPRHLVRRRGQEARLRCSPMKGHSHVYWYRQLPEEGLKFMVYLQKENIIDESGMPKERFSAEFPKEGPSILRIQQVVRGDSAAYFCASSPSGWNQPQHFGDGTRLSIL.

The rearrangement uses TRBV9 and TRBJ1-4; D gene unclear. V was trimmed by 0 bases and J by 3 bases, leaving 9 bases between them. The CDR3 runs 15 residues. Germline V lookup: CDR1 SGDLS, CDR2 YYNGEE. CDR3 in DNA: TGTGCCAGCAGCGTAGAGGCGGGTGCTAATGAAAAACTGTTTTTT. Translating it yields CASSVEAGANEKLFF.

The rearrangement joins TRBV12-3 or TRBV12-4 to TRBJ2-2; D not resolved. The V end lost 6 bases, the J end lost 5 bases, and 4 bases lay between the germline ends. CDR3 size: 11 residues. As DNA, the CDR3 is TGTGCCAGCAGCTCGACCGGGGAGCTGTTTTTT. It specifies CASSSTGELFF.

The V and J genes are TRBV10-3 and TRBJ1-6; 8 positions match TRBD1. The germline V gene has CDR1 ENHRY and CDR2 SYGVKD. V dropped 9 bases and J dropped 3; count of bases not matched to a gene: 4. The CDR3 length is 14 residues. CDR3 nucleotide sequence: TGTGCCATTCAACAGGGGGACTATAATTCACCCCTCCACTTT. It encodes CAIQQGDYNSPLHF.

This clone was counted between two and nine times. V is TRBV18 and J is TRBJ1-3; no clear D. The V gene lost 6 bases and the J gene lost 0 bases, with 15 bases spanning the gap. The CDR3 has 16 residues. Looked up from germline, CDR1 is KGHSH and CDR2 is LQKENI. Here the CDR3 DNA reads TGTGCCAGCTCCCTCTCAGGCGGAGACTCTGGAAACACCATATATTTT. Its translation: CASSLSGGDSGNTIYF.

The chain has TRBV19 and TRBJ2-1, with 8 bases identical to TRBD2. CDR1 is LNHDA and CDR2 is SQIVND in the germline V gene (reference sequence). The junction had 10 bases not matched to a gene; V was cut back by 5 bases and J by 4 bases. This CDR3 contains 16 residues. In DNA form, the CDR3 reads TGTGCCAGTAGTGATCGAGCGGGGGCCGATTACAATGAGCAGTTCTTC. This sequence encodes CASSDRAGADYNEQFF.

The genes are TRBV10-3 and TRBJ1-2; 7 nucleotides agree with TRBD1. The CDR3 has 15 residues. The germline CDR1 and CDR2 sequences are ENHRY and SYGVKD. Trimming cost V 7 bases and J 4 bases; bases outside gene matches: 12. The DNA for the CDR3 is TGTGCCATCACGGACAGGTGGGGATACTCCTATGGCTACACCTTC. The encoded protein is CAITDRWGYSYGYTF.

The chain uses TRBV7-2 and TRBJ2-7; D uncertain. Trimming took off 2 bases at V and 0 bases at J, with 8 bases between the two ends. Germline assignment: CDR1 SGHTA and CDR2 FQGNSA. This CDR3 comprises 14 residues. The CDR3 nucleotides are TGTGCCAGCAGCTTAACGGGTAGCTCCTACGAGCAGTACTTC. This sequence encodes CASSLTGSSYEQYF. The full variable domain, rest sourced from reference TRBV7-2 and TRBJ2-7, is GAGVSQSPSNKVTEKGKDVELRCDPISGHTALYWYRQSLGQGLEFLIYFQGNSAPDKSGLPSDRFSAERTGGSVSTLTIQRTQQEDSAVYLCASSLTGSSYEQYFGPGTRLTVT.

The chain carries TRBV5-5 and TRBJ2-2, with D possibly matching TRBD1 (6 bases). Trimming took off 4 bases at V and 0 bases at J, with 13 bases between the two ends. This CDR3 is 16 amino acids long. Looked up from germline, CDR1 is SGHKS and CDR2 is YYEKEE (reference sequence). The CDR3 loop is CASSQQGSPNTGELFF. CDR3 sequence (DNA): TGTGCCAGCAGCCAACAGGGTTCCCCGAACACCGGGGAGCTGTTTTTT.

The DNA for the CDR3 is TGCGCCAGCAGTATACCAGCGGGGGGGGTCTGGAATGAGCAGTTCTTC. Protein sequence: CASSIPAGGVWNEQFF. The chain uses TRBV10-2 and TRBJ2-1; 10 bases fit TRBD2. Germline V gene sequence: CDR1 WSHSY, CDR2 SAAADI. This CDR3 has 16 residues. Trimming took 5 bases from V and 7 from J; bases not matched to a gene: 11.